The T cell receptor beta chain described here comes from a study of blood T cells in healthy people across ages. Trimming cost V 4 bases and J 2 bases, with 14 bases left between them. The CDR3 totals 15 residues. Germline values: CDR1 MNHEY, CDR2 SMNVEV (reference sequence). A second PCR, run for about 7 to 11 cycles, used a sample-barcoded 5' primer plus a J-beta primer mix. TCRdb reanalysed the 5' RACE reads using MiXCR and keeps one entry per CDR3 protein. The table has roughly 700,000 distinct CDR3 sequences, around 48% seen once. Sequencing input: blood. The origin of this receptor is an older woman in good health. The chain carries TRBV27 and TRBJ1-2; a possible D gene is TRBD1 (6 bases). CDR3 sequence: CASSSDLTGNYGYTF. In nucleotides, the CDR3 is TGTGCCAGCAGTTCGGATCTGACAGGAAACTATGGCTACACCTTC.